This is a list of T cell receptor beta chains from one sample in a study of beta chain features in type 1 diabetes. The table came from immunoSEQ multiplex PCR; TCRdb's copy has only in-frame clones and leaves some out. Here the sample spans some 330,000 clones, around 13% being singletons. The sample was naive CD4+ T cells from blood. These receptors originate from a woman younger than 30 with type 1 diabetes. Both conserved end residues are part of each CDR3. The order of the fields is clone size, D gene, V gene, J gene, CDR3 DNA, CDR3 protein. D genes are given only for firm matches. Only part of the rows carry a size: once, few, many, or a class if the clone is expanded.

few	NA	TRBV2	TRBJ1-4	TGTGCCAGCCATGTGGGACAAGGCCCTGAAAAACTGTTTTTT	CASHVGQGPEKLFF
few	NA	TRBV4-3	TRBJ2-6	TGCGCCAGCAGCCACCAGGGTGCTGGGGCCAACGTCCTGACTTTC	CASSHQGAGANVLTF
NA	NA	TRBV28	TRBJ2-1	TGTGCCAGCAGTTTTACGCGGAATGAGCAGTTCTTC	CASSFTRNEQFF
NA	NA	TRBV5-1	TRBJ2-5	TGCGCCAGCACGGGTTTGGGGGCGGACCAAGAGACCCAGTACTTC	CASTGLGADQETQYF
NA	TRBD1	TRBV4-1	TRBJ1-5	TGCGCCAGCAGCCAAGGCCAGGGGGTCGAGGTGTTGACCCAGCATTTT	CASSQGQGVEVLTQHF
NA	NA	TRBV7-2	TRBJ1-6	TGTGCCAGCAGCTTAGAGAGGTTAAATTCACCCCTCCACTTT	CASSLERLNSPLHF
few	TRBD2	TRBV4-2	TRBJ2-5	TGTGCCAGCAGCCAAGACAGCGGGGAAAGACAGACCCAGTACTTC	CASSQDSGERQTQYF
NA	TRBD1	TRBV19	TRBJ2-7	TGTGCCAGTACCCCGGACAGGTCGACGCGGGAGCAGTACTTC	CASTPDRSTREQYF
NA	TRBD1	TRBV9	TRBJ1-2	TGTGCCAGCAGCGTAGACCAGACAGGGGGAACCTATGGCTACACCTTC	CASSVDQTGGTYGYTF
NA	TRBD2	TRBV9	TRBJ2-5	TGTGCCAGCGGACGTGAGAGGGGGACTAGCCACGGCGGGACCCAGTACTTC	CASGRERGTSHGGTQYF
NA	TRBD1	TRBV7-9	TRBJ2-7	TGTGCCAGCAGTTTCGGACAGGGGTTGTACGAGCAGTACTTC	CASSFGQGLYEQYF
NA	NA	TRBV7-2	TRBJ1-1	TGTGCCAGCAGCCAGGGACAGAACACTGAAGCTTTCTTT	CASSQGQNTEAFF
NA	TRBD1	TRBV18	TRBJ2-7	TGTGCCAGCTCGCGTGACAGGGGCCGGGCCTACGAGCAGTACTTC	CASSRDRGRAYEQYF
few	NA	TRBV9	TRBJ2-7	TGTGCCAGCAGCGCCGACTGGGGCGCCTACGAGCAGTACTTC	CASSADWGAYEQYF
few	NA	TRBV2	TRBJ2-7	TGTGCCAGCCTACTCTCCTACGAGCAGTACTTC	CASLLSYEQYF
NA	NA	TRBV4-1	TRBJ2-3	TGCGCCAGCAGCAACGGCCGGGGTACGCAGTATTTT	CASSNGRGTQYF
NA	NA	TRBV6-1	TRBJ2-7	TGTGCCAGCAGTGGGACTCCGAGGACGCAGTACTTC	CASSGTPRTQYF
NA	TRBD2	TRBV5-1	TRBJ2-1	TGCGCCAGCAGCTCGGGACTAGAATACAATGAGCAGTTCTTC	CASSSGLEYNEQFF
few	NA	TRBV7-3	TRBJ1-5	TGTGCCAGCAGCCGAGGGTCAGGGAGGGGCAATCAGCCCCAGCATTTT	CASSRGSGRGNQPQHF
NA	TRBD2	TRBV11-3	TRBJ2-3	TGTGCCAGCAGCTTCGACGGTAGCGGGGGTACAGATACGCAGTATTTT	CASSFDGSGGTDTQYF
few	NA	TRBV5-1	TRBJ2-6	TGCGCCAGCCTCGAGCCAGGGGCCAACGTCCTGACTTTC	CASLEPGANVLTF
NA	NA	TRBV4-1	TRBJ1-5	TGCGCCAGCAGCCAAGGGCGACAGCAAAATCAGCCCCAGCATTTT	CASSQGRQQNQPQHF
NA	NA	TRBV9	TRBJ1-1	TGTGCCAGCAGCGTAGGTGGCAGTAAAAACACTGAAGCTTTCTTT	CASSVGGSKNTEAFF
NA	TRBD2	TRBV5-1	TRBJ2-1	TGCGCCAGCAGCTTGAGCGGGATCACCTACAATGAGCAGTTCTTC	CASSLSGITYNEQFF
NA	TRBD1	TRBV29-1	TRBJ1-4	TGCAGCGTTGGATTGAACAGGGGTGGTGAAAAACTGTTTTTT	CSVGLNRGGEKLFF
few	NA	TRBV15	TRBJ2-1	TGTGCCACCAGGTTCGCGGGGACCGGCTACAATGAGCAGTTCTTC	CATRFAGTGYNEQFF